Below are 27 T cell receptor beta chains sequenced from a single sample in a study of early T cells in non-severe SARS-CoV-2 infection. TCRdb ran MiXCR on the 5' RACE reads and lists one entry per CDR3 protein. This sample has 76,000 or so distinct CDR3 sequences, with 11% found just once. Sequencing was performed on whole blood. All receptors come from an adult who was a healthcare worker with PCR-confirmed SARS-CoV-2 infection or an uninfected control (not recorded which).

The V gene is TRBV28, the J gene TRBJ1-2, with 7 bases matching TRBD1. The CDR3 has 14 residues. Trimming removed 6 bases from V and 9 bases from J; junction bases left unmatched: 13. Germline V gene data show CDR1 as MDHEN and CDR2 as SYDVKM. The CDR3 nucleotides read TGTGCCAGCAGGCCCGCCGGGGGACAGCCTAGCTACACCTTC. It specifies CASRPAGGQPSYTF.

Many counts were recorded for this clonotype. The chain couples TRBV6-2 or TRBV6-3 to TRBJ1-1; D is undetermined. There are 13 residues in the CDR3. Germline CDR1 and CDR2: MNHEY and SVGEGT. Trimming shortened V by 2 bases and J by 0 bases, and 4 bases separated the two germline ends. The CDR3 reads CASSYMMNTEAFF. The DNA of the CDR3 is TGTGCCAGCAGTTACATGATGAACACTGAAGCTTTCTTT.

The rearrangement uses TRBV6-2 or TRBV6-3 and TRBJ2-5; tentative D call: TRBD1 (6 bases). The CDR3 has 13 amino acids. Germline V gives CDR1 MNHEY, CDR2 SVGEGT. Trimming took off 10 bases at V and 5 bases at J, with 17 bases between the two ends. In nucleotides, the CDR3 is TGTGCCATCCTGGACAGTGCGCAGGAGACCCAGTACTTC. It encodes CAILDSAQETQYF.

The rearrangement joins TRBV4-1 to TRBJ1-2; no reliable D call. The CDR3 is 14 amino acids. Germline V lookup: CDR1 MGHRA, CDR2 YSYEKL. Trimming pared 0 bases from V and 4 bases from J, leaving 9 bases between. CDR3 DNA: TGCGCCAGCAGCCAAGATCTGACAATCTATGGCTACACCTTC. It codes for CASSQDLTIYGYTF.

Only a few counts were recorded for this clonotype. The J gene is TRBJ1-2, the V gene TRBV5-5, with TRBD1 as a possible D gene (5 bases). Germline V gene data show CDR1 as SGHKS and CDR2 as YYEKEE (reference sequence). V lost 0 bases and J lost 3, with 6 bases in between. This CDR3 is 13 amino acids long. Here the CDR3 reads CASSLVGDYGYTF. The CDR3 DNA reads as TGTGCCAGCAGCTTGGTGGGGGACTATGGCTACACCTTC.

This clonotype was counted many times. The chain recombines TRBV7-9 with TRBJ1-1, with a tentative D call TRBD1 (5 bases). The germline gives CDR1 SEHNR, CDR2 FQNEAQ (reference sequence). Between the trimmed V and J ends, which lost 4 bases and 1 base, there was a span of 16 bases. The CDR3 is 16 amino acids. CDR3 sequence: CASSSSKGKTNTEAFF. Written as DNA, the CDR3 is TGTGCCAGCAGCTCAAGTAAGGGGAAAACGAACACTGAAGCTTTCTTT.

This clonotype has at least ten counts. This sequence joins TRBV11-3 and TRBJ1-1, with D uncertain. The V end was cut by 3 bases, the J end by 1 base, with 6 bases between. CDR1 and CDR2 (germline): SGHNT, YENEEA. CDR3 length: 13 amino acids. CDR3 amino acids: CASSFDKNTEAFF. The CDR3, as DNA: TGTGCCAGCAGCTTCGACAAGAACACTGAAGCTTTCTTT.

This clonotype appeared a single time. A much larger clone lies one base from this, so it may be a read error. The CDR3, as DNA: TGCACCAGCAGCTTTGGCTTGGGCGGGGTTCCCACTGAAGCTTTCTTT. As protein: CTSSFGLGGVPTEAFF. The chain couples TRBV5-1 to TRBJ1-1; D unclear. The germline CDR1 and CDR2 sequences are SGHRS and YFSETQ. This CDR3 has 16 residues.

The rearrangement uses TRBV6-2 or TRBV6-3 and TRBJ2-5, with TRBD2 as a possible D gene (6 bases). Trimming removed 10 bases from V and 0 bases from J, with 12 bases in between. This CDR3 is 13 amino acids long. Germline V gene lookup returns CDR1 MNHEY and CDR2 SVGEGT. CDR3 residues: CATRRRDQETQYF. The CDR3 DNA reads TGTGCCACCAGACGGAGGGACCAAGAGACCCAGTACTTC.

This clonotype occurred many times. The chain recombines TRBV11-2 with TRBJ2-1, with 7 positions matching TRBD2. J was trimmed by 5 bases and V by 1 base; bases with no gene match: 8. There are 16 residues in the CDR3. Looked up from germline, CDR1 is SGHAT and CDR2 is FQNNGV. The CDR3, as DNA: TGTGCCAGCAGCTTAGTGGGCGGGGGATTCGACAATGAGCAGTTCTTC. Residues: CASSLVGGGFDNEQFF.

The rearrangement uses TRBV11-2 and TRBJ1-1; a possible D gene is TRBD1 (5 bases). V was clipped by 1 base and J by 3 bases, with 15 bases between them. The CDR3 sequence is 16 residues long. Per germline, CDR1 SGHAT and CDR2 FQNNGV. In nucleotides, the CDR3 is TGTGCCAGCAGCTTAGGGGCAGGGTTAATGGACACTGAAGCTTTCTTT. Protein sequence: CASSLGAGLMDTEAFF.

This clonotype occurred a few times. V and J are TRBV10-3 and TRBJ2-1, with 13 nucleotides matching TRBD2. Trimming removed 7 bases from V and 5 bases from J; junction bases left unmatched: 8. This CDR3 comprises 16 residues. Germline V gene sequence: CDR1 ENHRY, CDR2 SYGVKD. Here the CDR3 reads CAITKGLAGANNEQFF. The DNA of the CDR3 is TGTGCCATCACTAAAGGACTAGCGGGGGCCAACAATGAGCAGTTCTTC.

This sequence joins TRBV5-1 and TRBJ1-3; possibly TRBD1 for D (5 bases). The germline V gene has CDR1 SGHRS and CDR2 YFSETQ. There are 14 residues in the CDR3. Trimming removed 0 bases at V and 3 bases at J, with 7 bases between. The CDR3 here is CASSLEGFGNTIYF. The CDR3 nucleotides read TGCGCCAGCAGCTTGGAGGGGTTTGGAAACACCATATATTTT.

This clonotype was recorded many times. V gene TRBV30 combines with J gene TRBJ2-1, with 8 nucleotides matching TRBD1. The CDR3 sequence is 14 residues long. Germline CDR1 GTSNPN, CDR2 SVGIG (reference sequence). V trimming: 3 bases; J trimming: 6 bases; junction bases outside the gene matches: 7. Here the CDR3 reads CAWRRQGRSNEQFF. The CDR3 nucleotides read TGTGCCTGGAGGAGACAGGGGAGGTCCAATGAGCAGTTCTTC.

This clonotype was seen only a few times. This chain connects TRBV5-1 to TRBJ2-3; the match to TRBD1 covers 7 bases. With 4 bases clipped from V and 1 base from J, the junction kept 3 bases outside the gene matches. Germline V gives CDR1 SGHRS, CDR2 YFSETQ. The CDR3 length is 14 residues. The CDR3 nucleotides are TGCGCCAGCAGCGTGACAGGGCGCACAGATACGCAGTATTTT. It yields the protein CASSVTGRTDTQYF. Full variable domain (outside the CDR3, taken from reference TRBV5-1 and TRBJ2-3): KAGVTQTPRYLIKTRGQQVTLSCSPISGHRSVSWYQQTPGQGLQFLFEYFSETQRNKGNFPGRFSGRQFSNSRSEMNVSTLELGDSALYLCASSVTGRTDTQYFGPGTRLTVL.

This clonotype was observed at least ten times. The rearrangement joins TRBV10-2 to TRBJ2-1; a weak D match, TRBD1 (5 bases). Germline assignment: CDR1 WSHSY and CDR2 SAAADI. CDR3 length: 13 residues. The ends were cut back, 6 bases at V and 3 bases at J, with 9 bases in the middle. The CDR3 nucleotides are TGCGCCAGCAGAACAGGAGTCTACAATGAGCAGTTCTTC. The encoded protein is CASRTGVYNEQFF.

This chain uses TRBV7-9 with TRBJ1-2; tentatively, D is TRBD1 (5 bases). The CDR3 runs 13 residues. The germline CDR1 and CDR2 sequences are SEHNR and FQNEAQ (reference sequence). V was cut by 4 bases and J by 8 bases, with 14 bases left in between. The CDR3 loop is CASSSTVGGGYTF. The CDR3 DNA reads as TGTGCCAGCAGCTCGACAGTGGGCGGGGGCTACACCTTC.

This clonotype was picked up many times. V is TRBV7-8 and J is TRBJ2-3; the match to TRBD2 covers 12 bases. V shed 4 bases and J 1 base; nucleotides not matched to a gene: 0. CDR3 length equals 15 residues. The germline V gene has CDR1 SGHVS and CDR2 FQNEAQ. The DNA for the CDR3 is TGTGCCAGCAGCTCTAGCGGGGGGGGCACAGATACGCAGTATTTT. This codes for CASSSSGGGTDTQYF.

This clonotype has at least ten counts. The chain employs TRBV2 and TRBJ1-1; no reliable D call. V was trimmed by 2 bases and J by 2 bases, leaving 15 bases between them. The germline gives CDR1 SNHLY, CDR2 FYNNEI. There are 16 residues in the CDR3. CDR3 residues: CASSEPQVKQNTEAFF. CDR3 nucleotide sequence: TGTGCCAGCAGTGAACCCCAGGTTAAACAAAACACTGAAGCTTTCTTT. Based on the CDR3 plus reference TRBV2 and TRBJ1-1, the full variable domain is EPEVTQTPSHQVTQMGQEVILRCVPISNHLYFYWYRQILGQKVEFLVSFYNNEISEKSEIFDDQFSVERPDGSNFTLKIRSTKLEDSAMYFCASSEPQVKQNTEAFFGQGTRLTVV.

This clonotype was seen a few times. The rearrangement joins TRBV7-2 to TRBJ1-1, with D hard to call. The V end lost 2 bases, the J end lost 3 bases, and 4 bases lay between the germline ends. The CDR3 spans 12 residues. The germline CDR1 and CDR2 sequences are SGHTA and FQGNSA. Here the CDR3 reads CASSLYDTEAFF. For the CDR3, the DNA is TGTGCCAGCAGCTTATATGACACTGAAGCTTTCTTT.

This clonotype showed up many times. The CDR3 region has the DNA TGTGCCAGCAGCTCAAGCCTCACAGGGGGCACTGAAGCTTTCTTT. Its protein product is CASSSSLTGGTEAFF. The rearrangement uses TRBV7-9 and TRBJ1-1; 8 nucleotides match TRBD1. The CDR3 sequence is 15 residues long. Germline V gives CDR1 SEHNR, CDR2 FQNEAQ (reference sequence). The V and J ends lost 4 bases and 4 bases, in that order; junction bases with no gene match: 8.

In its sample, this clonotype was seen many times. J is TRBJ1-5 and V is TRBV12-3 or TRBV12-4; 7 bases map to TRBD1. V trimming: 5 bases; J trimming: 2 bases; junction bases outside the gene matches: 3. This CDR3 has 14 residues. CDR3 sequence: CASSVTGGNQPQHF. The CDR3 DNA follows: TGTGCCAGCAGTGTTACAGGGGGCAATCAGCCCCAGCATTTT.

At least ten counts were recorded for this clonotype. The chain recombines TRBV20-1 with TRBJ2-7, with D uncertain. V lost 6 bases, J lost 2 bases, and 14 bases lay in between. The CDR3 is made up of 13 amino acids. From germline, CDR1 is DFQATT and CDR2 SNEGSKA (reference sequence). This CDR3 is CSAPLGFPYEQYF. In nucleotides, the CDR3 is TGCAGTGCACCCCTTGGGTTTCCCTACGAGCAGTACTTC.

The chain employs TRBV10-1 and TRBJ2-3; D is possibly TRBD1 (6 bases). The V and J ends lost 5 bases and 5 bases respectively, with 14 bases between them. This CDR3 has 14 residues. CDR1 and CDR2 (germline): WNHNN, SYGVQD (reference sequence). CDR3: CASSPRGSEDTQYF. The CDR3 DNA reads as TGCGCCAGCAGTCCTAGGGGGAGTGAAGATACGCAGTATTTT.

This clonotype was counted between two and nine times. Here the CDR3 DNA reads TGCAGCGTTCGTCGGGACATAGCCTACGAGCAGTACTTC. Protein product: CSVRRDIAYEQYF. This chain joins TRBV29-1 and TRBJ2-7; D may be TRBD1 (6 bases). The CDR3 runs 13 residues. CDR1 and CDR2 from the germline V gene are SQVTM and ANQGSEA. Trimming took off 5 bases at V and 2 bases at J, with 13 bases between the two ends.

V and J are TRBV9 and TRBJ1-2; the D gene is possibly TRBD1 (6 bases). V lost 5 bases and J 6 bases, leaving 11 bases between the germline ends. The CDR3 is made up of 12 amino acids. The germline V gene has CDR1 SGDLS and CDR2 YYNGEE. CDR3 DNA: TGTGCCAGCAGGGGTACAGGGAATGGCTACACCTTC. This translates into CASRGTGNGYTF.

This clonotype was counted at least ten times. V and J are TRBV19 and TRBJ2-1; 7 positions match TRBD1. From germline, CDR1 is LNHDA and CDR2 SQIVND (reference sequence). The CDR3 is 15 residues long. J was trimmed by 4 bases and V by 4 bases; bases with no gene match: 7. This chain's CDR3 is CASSKRGRAYNEQFF. The CDR3 bases are TGTGCCAGTAGTAAGAGGGGGCGGGCTTACAATGAGCAGTTCTTC.